This record looks at one TCR beta chain sequence and its context. The data belong to a study of blood T cell repertoires in COVID-19. CDR3 size: 14 residues. Assay: immunoSEQ multiplex PCR; the TCRdb copy retains only in-frame clones and omits some. Found here are a few hundred thousand clones, 86% of them singletons; the top ten hold roughly 10%. The chain combines TRBV21-1 with TRBJ1-1. TRBV21-1 is assigned pseudogene status. Sequenced input: peripheral blood. This sequence was found in a woman aged 45-59 years with COVID-19, enrolled during active disease. CDR3 in DNA: TGTGCCAGCAGCAAAGAAGGGGAGGACACTGAAGCTTTCTTT. Translated, it gives CASSKEGEDTEAFF.